Following are 27 T cell receptor beta chains from one sample sequenced in a study of blood T cell repertoires in COVID-19 (dated by TCRdb to about 2020). Libraries were constructed by the immunoSEQ multiplex PCR assay. TCRdb holds this immuneACCESS table with in-frame rearrangements only. Some clones are missing; in checked studies, unresolved V genes explain under half, and the rest has no known cause. The sample table contains some 46,000 clones; only one count was recorded for less than 90% of them. The top ten clones comprise approximately 7.4% of the sample. The sample consisted of peripheral blood. These receptor sequences come from a man in his sixties with active COVID-19.

This rearrangement joins TRBV7-6 to TRBJ2-7; D might be TRBD2 (6 bases). This CDR3 contains 14 residues. The germline gives CDR1 SGHVS, CDR2 FNYEAQ. The ends were cut back, 3 bases at V and 0 bases at J, with 9 bases in the middle. The CDR3 DNA is TGTGCCAGCAGCTTGGCGGGGAGCTCCTACGAGCAGTACTTC. It specifies CASSLAGSSYEQYF.

The J gene is TRBJ2-7, the V gene TRBV24-1, with 9 bases that match TRBD1. The CDR3 has 15 residues. The germline V gene has CDR1 KGHDR and CDR2 SFDVKD. With 2 bases clipped from V and 3 bases from J, the junction kept 4 bases outside the gene matches. CDR3 sequence (DNA): TGTGCCACCAGTGATTCCGGGACAGGGTTCTACGAGCAGTACTTC. Translating gives CATSDSGTGFYEQYF.

The genes are TRBV7-9 and TRBJ2-3, with a tentative D call TRBD1 (6 bases). CDR1 is SEHNR, CDR2 FQNEAQ, per germline (reference sequence). The CDR3 spans 13 residues. Deletions cut 4 bases from V and 7 bases from J, with 12 bases between. In DNA form, the CDR3 reads TGTGCCAGCAGCTCGAAACAGGGACATACGCAGTATTTT. Its protein is CASSSKQGHTQYF.

The chain links TRBV6-6 to TRBJ2-2; perhaps TRBD1 as D (7 bases). The CDR3 covers 15 residues. The germline V gene has CDR1 MNHNY and CDR2 SVGAGI (reference sequence). Trimming removed 7 bases from V and 3 bases from J, with 15 bases in between. The CDR3 nucleotides read TGTGCCAGCACTTTACCAGGGGGGTACACCGGGGAGCTGTTTTTT. Its protein product is CASTLPGGYTGELFF.

J is TRBJ2-7 and V is TRBV4-1, with D possibly being TRBD1 (6 bases). Germline V CDR1 and CDR2: MGHRA, YSYEKL. The ends were cut back, 5 bases at V and 6 bases at J, with 11 bases in the middle. The CDR3 is 12 amino acids. The CDR3: CASSLQGAEQYF. CDR3 nucleotide sequence: TGCGCCAGCAGCTTACAGGGAGCCGAGCAGTACTTC.

The chain combines TRBV19 with TRBJ2-7; D is undetermined. V lost 2 bases to trimming and J lost 1 base, with 12 bases between them. In germline, CDR1 is LNHDA, CDR2 SQIVND (reference sequence). This CDR3 region has 15 residues. The CDR3 spells CASSIYHSSSYEQYF. The CDR3 DNA reads as TGTGCCAGTAGTATATATCACAGTTCGTCCTACGAGCAGTACTTC.

The chain has TRBV3-1 (or the pseudogene TRBV3-2) and TRBJ2-4; TRBD1 is a possible D gene (6 bases). V lost 1 base and J lost 6, with 10 bases in between. Per the germline V gene, CDR1 is LGHDT and CDR2 is YNNKEL (reference sequence). CDR3 length: 14 residues. The CDR3 DNA is TGTGCCAGCAGCCAAGGGACAGCAATAAACATTCAGTACTTC. This gives the protein CASSQGTAINIQYF.

The gene calls are TRBV7-3 and TRBJ2-1, with D maybe TRBD1 (6 bases). The CDR3 is made up of 17 amino acids. Germline V gene data show CDR1 as SGHTA and CDR2 as FQGTGA. V shed 0 bases and J shed 4 bases, with 16 bases lying between them. CDR3: CASSLTGGRGRYNEQFF. For the CDR3, the DNA is TGTGCCAGCAGCTTAACCGGCGGCAGGGGCCGATACAATGAGCAGTTCTTC.

The V and J genes are TRBV19 and TRBJ2-1, with 11 bases aligning to TRBD2. Per germline, CDR1 LNHDA and CDR2 SQIVND (reference sequence). The CDR3 runs 15 residues. The ends lost 3 bases at V and 8 bases at J; junction bases unmatched: 6. The CDR3 here is CASSITTSGVHEQFF. CDR3 sequence (DNA): TGTGCCAGTAGTATTACGACTAGCGGGGTTCATGAGCAGTTCTTC.

This clone is a singleton in its sample. This chain uses TRBV4-1 with TRBJ2-6; 7 bases map to TRBD1. V was pared by 4 bases and J by 2 bases, with 2 bases of the junction left unmatched. This CDR3 spans 15 amino acids. Germline loops: CDR1 MGHRA, CDR2 YSYEKL. CDR3 loop: CASSPDRAGANVLTF. As DNA, the CDR3 is TGCGCCAGCAGCCCAGACAGGGCTGGGGCCAACGTCCTGACTTTC.

This chain links TRBV7-6 with TRBJ2-3; 12 bases match TRBD2. The CDR3 loop spans 16 amino acids. The ends lost 5 bases at V and 2 bases at J; junction bases unmatched: 5. CDR1 SGHVS and CDR2 FNYEAQ come from the germline V gene. Written as DNA, the CDR3 is TGTGCCAGCAGCACGACTAGCGGGGGTCTCACAGATACGCAGTATTTT. Translation gives CASSTTSGGLTDTQYF.

This clone was found once. The chain combines TRBV7-9 with TRBJ1-1, with D maybe TRBD1 (6 bases). V lost 6 bases and J 3 bases, leaving 20 bases between the germline ends. Looked up from germline, CDR1 is SEHNR and CDR2 is FQNEAQ (reference sequence). The CDR3 runs to 16 residues. CDR3 DNA: TGTGCCAGCAGTCCCAACTTGGGGGCGCGGGACACTGAAGCTTTCTTT. It codes for CASSPNLGARDTEAFF.

For this clone: Because the CDR3's place on the DNA is in doubt, the DNA is left out and the CDR3 is given as listed by TCRdb. The chain joins TRBV4-3 to TRBJ1-6. The CDR3 is 19 residues long, counting both termini. From germline, CDR1 is LGHNA and CDR2 YSLEER. The CDR3 sequence: CASSQDLLRAGRYNSPLHF.

This chain connects TRBV2 to TRBJ1-6; D uncertain. The germline gives CDR1 SNHLY, CDR2 FYNNEI. The CDR3 runs 12 residues. V was shortened by 6 bases and J by 13 bases, with 13 bases between the two germline ends. The DNA for the CDR3 is TGTGCCAGCAGGGAGGCTGCGAATCCCCTCCACTTT. Amino acid sequence: CASREAANPLHF. Together with reference TRBV2 and TRBJ1-6, the CDR3 gives the full variable domain: EPEVTQTPSHQVTQMGQEVILRCVPISNHLYFYWYRQILGQKVEFLVSFYNNEISEKSEIFDDQFSVERPDGSNFTLKIRSTKLEDSAMYFCASREAANPLHFGNGTRLTVT.

The V and J genes are TRBV2 and TRBJ2-7; TRBD2 aligns across 10 bases. Trimming took 7 bases from V and 2 from J; bases not matched to a gene: 5. This CDR3 contains 14 residues. Germline-derived CDR1 and CDR2 are SNHLY and FYNNEI. DNA for the CDR3: TGTGCCAGCAAACCGGGACTAGCGACCTACGAGCAGTACTTC. Translated, it gives CASKPGLATYEQYF. The full variable domain, rest sourced from reference TRBV2 and TRBJ2-7, is EPEVTQTPSHQVTQMGQEVILRCVPISNHLYFYWYRQILGQKVEFLVSFYNNEISEKSEIFDDQFSVERPDGSNFTLKIRSTKLEDSAMYFCASKPGLATYEQYFGPGTRLTVT.

V is TRBV5-1 and J is TRBJ1-5; no firm D call. The V gene's germline CDR1 is SGHRS and CDR2 YFSETQ. V dropped 0 bases and J dropped 9 bases, with 10 bases sitting between them. The CDR3 totals 13 residues. CDR3 sequence: CASSLETSGPQHF. As DNA, the CDR3 is TGCGCCAGCAGCTTGGAGACCTCGGGGCCCCAGCATTTT.

The chain uses TRBV12-3 or TRBV12-4 and TRBJ2-3; weak D call: TRBD2 (6 bases). The CDR3 covers 13 residues. The V gene lost 6 bases and the J gene lost 9 bases, with 16 bases spanning the gap. The DNA of the CDR3 is TGTGCCAGCAGAGGGAGGTGGGTGGAGACGCAGTATTTT. Amino acids: CASRGRWVETQYF.

CDR3 in DNA: TGTGCCAGCAGGGCCACAGGGGGCAATCAGCCCCAGCATTTT. Protein: CASRATGGNQPQHF. The gene calls are TRBV2 and TRBJ1-5; 7 bases align to TRBD1. The CDR3 is 14 residues long. Losses at the gene ends were 6 bases for V and 2 bases for J; bases not matched to a gene: 4. Germline CDR1 reads SNHLY; CDR2 reads FYNNEI.

As concerns this clone: The junction shows a germline mismatch at one end, possibly a read error. The rearrangement links TRBV20-1 to TRBJ1-1; maybe TRBD1 (5 bases). The germline gives CDR1 DFQATT, CDR2 SNEGSKA (reference sequence). This CDR3 comprises 11 residues. The CDR3 sequence is CSARVGGEIEF. CDR3 DNA sequence: TGCAGTGCTAGAGTTGGGGGGGAGATAGAGTTT.

The sample holds one count of this clone. The J gene is TRBJ2-6, the V gene TRBV5-6; D is possibly TRBD1 (6 bases). Trimming took 3 bases from V and 4 from J, leaving 17 bases between them. The germline CDR1 and CDR2 sequences are SGHDT and YYEEEE. The CDR3 consists of 17 residues. Here the CDR3 DNA reads TGTGCCAGCAGCTCAGTAGTGGGGGCCCTCGGGGCCAACGTCCTGACTTTC. It encodes CASSSVVGALGANVLTF.

V and J are TRBV27 and TRBJ1-4; 8 bases are a match to TRBD1. J gave up 2 bases and V 5 bases, and 7 bases lay outside the gene matches. The CDR3 spans 16 residues. The V gene's germline CDR1 is MNHEY and CDR2 SMNVEV (reference sequence). CDR3 region: CASSAYPGGTNEKLFF. The CDR3, as DNA: TGTGCCAGCAGTGCCTATCCAGGGGGCACTAATGAAAAACTGTTTTTT.

The CDR3, as DNA: TGCGCCAGCAGCTTGGGACAGCAACGAGATACGCAGTATTTT. Translating it yields CASSLGQQRDTQYF. The V gene is TRBV5-1, the J gene TRBJ2-3, with D maybe TRBD1 (5 bases). The CDR3 is made up of 14 amino acids. Per germline, CDR1 SGHRS and CDR2 YFSETQ. V lost 0 bases and J lost 5, with 10 bases in between.

This chain connects TRBV9 to TRBJ1-1, with D maybe TRBD1 (5 bases). Between the trimmed V and J ends, which lost 0 bases and 7 bases, there was a span of 13 bases. The germline V gene encodes CDR1 SGDLS and CDR2 YYNGEE. There are 14 residues in the CDR3. Here the CDR3 DNA reads TGTGCCAGCAGCGTAGAGGGGCAAGGGGATGAAGCTTTCTTT. Translated: CASSVEGQGDEAFF.

CDR3 nucleotide sequence: TGTGCCAGCAGCTTATTAGGGACAGAGGCTAGCACAGATACGCAGTATTTT. Protein sequence: CASSLLGTEASTDTQYF. The V call is TRBV5-6, the J call TRBJ2-3; 7 bases map to TRBD1. The V gene's germline CDR1 is SGHDT and CDR2 YYEEEE. The trim removed 2 bases at V and 0 bases at J, leaving 9 bases unmatched. This CDR3 comprises 17 residues. The whole variable domain, remainder taken from reference TRBV5-6 and TRBJ2-3, is DAGVTQSPTHLIKTRGQQVTLRCSPKSGHDTVSWYQQALGQGPQFIFQYYEEEERQRGNFPDRFSGHQFPNYSSELNVNALLLGDSALYLCASSLLGTEASTDTQYFGPGTRLTVL.

The rearrangement links TRBV9 to TRBJ1-3; no clear D gene. This CDR3 has 14 residues. Trimming left V 3 bases short and J 0 bases short, with 7 bases between. From germline, CDR1 is SGDLS and CDR2 YYNGEE. The CDR3, as DNA: TGTGCCAGCAGCGGGGCCAGCTCTGGAAACACCATATATTTT. Protein: CASSGASSGNTIYF.

CDR3 in DNA: TGCAGCGTTGCGCAGGGCCTCAGCTCCTACAATGAGCAGTTCTTC. Translating it yields CSVAQGLSSYNEQFF. The chain carries TRBV29-1 and TRBJ2-1, with D possibly TRBD1 on 5 matching bases. Trimming removed 4 bases from V and 0 bases from J, with 13 bases in between. CDR1 is SQVTM, CDR2 ANQGSEA, per germline. The CDR3 runs 15 residues.

The rearrangement uses TRBV9 and TRBJ1-2; D is perhaps TRBD1 (5 bases). The V gene lost 2 bases and the J gene lost 0 bases, with 11 bases spanning the gap. Germline CDR1 and CDR2: SGDLS and YYNGEE. CDR3 size: 15 residues. The CDR3 DNA is TGTGCCAGCAGCGTGCTCCCGACAGCTAACTATGGCTACACCTTC. Translating it yields CASSVLPTANYGYTF.